This T cell receptor beta chain was retrieved from a study of cytomegalovirus exposure and HLA in healthy donors (dated by TCRdb to between 2016 and 2019). The study in broad terms: In an earlier analysis of about 560 of the donors, 250 to 350 Gb of sequence data and 90 million to 120 million unique TCR beta sequences from about 180 million T cells were reported. Roughly 300 gigabases of sequencing data and tens of millions of unique TCR sequences were included in an early release covering about 700 HLA-typed donors. Of the roughly 400 genotyped donors, 81% fell in the genetic ancestry cluster associated with self-reported Caucasian donors. The study aimed to test whether signatures of past pathogen exposure could be identified by cataloging public T cell receptors. The study used immunosequencing to profile the T cell repertoires of under 700 subjects and linked those repertoires to cytomegalovirus serostatus. In addition to the first cohort of 650 to 800 subjects, a separate validation cohort of 100 to 150 different subjects was used. To predict cytomegalovirus infection status, the study brought together high-throughput TCR immunosequencing, statistical association of individual TCRs with disease status, and machine learning. To study patterns of TCR occurrence, a later analysis re-analyzed previously published TCR beta repertoires from around 660 donors and added high-resolution HLA genotyping. In the later analysis, no new phenotypic data were used to find candidate immune exposures; instead, reliance was placed on TCR beta sequences and their occurrence across donors. An earlier analysis of 587 of the donors used high-throughput TCR beta sequencing to judge whether each TCR beta V gene segment behaved as functional or pseudogenic. Donor age, sex, ethnicity and CMV serostatus were compiled alongside the repertoire data. A later genetic analysis used genome-wide SNP genotypes for 398 of the 666 donors, treating that subset as a discovery cohort. All discovery cohort repertoires had been generated on a single sequencing platform. Both class I and class II loci were covered by HLA typing, at four-digit resolution. The number of typed donors differed by locus: about 629-630 for A, B, C, DRB1 and DQB1; about 520 for DQA1; 606 for DPA1; and some 450 for DPB1. Because of strong linkage in the cohort, five DR-DQ haplotypes were treated as single units for association and clustering. Among about 410 genotyped donors of the cohort, an average of around 220,000 unique TCR beta nucleotide sequences was sequenced per donor, of which about 18% were non-productive.

In total, 666 healthy bone marrow donors made up the cohort. At the time of sampling, all cohort members were nominally healthy, though unrecorded immune exposures were likely present. The donor tested CMV seronegative, placing the donor among the 350 or so seronegative members of the cohort. A peripheral blood sample was collected from each donor, and TCR beta sequencing was performed on peripheral blood mononuclear cells. The Qiagen DNeasy Blood Extraction Kit was used to extract genomic DNA from the blood cell samples. Study-wide conclusions, independent of this receptor: CMV serostatus was the only immune exposure information available for the cohort. A further reported finding was that TCR beta sequences accurately predicted the HLA-A and HLA-B alleles for most subjects in the first cohort. Strong co-occurrence of HLA alleles, especially DR and DQ, made assigning TCR associations to individual alleles difficult. A group of highly shared sequence variants was considered likely to be a technical artifact of the sequencing pipeline. This cohort had only TCR beta chains sequenced, and the lack of alpha or paired-chain data limited which features could be detected. The earlier analysis of approximately 590 of the donors excluded 15 to 20 rarely observed V segments, including chromosome 9 orphons, because counts were too low. A later analysis found that most CMV-associated TCR beta chains appeared HLA-restricted, with HLA associations seemingly driven largely by CMV exposure. While some public TCRs were present in many individuals, most TCR sequences turned up only very rarely across donors. The presence/absence analyses assumed that sequencing depth was roughly uniform across donors, and that assumption may not be true. According to a later genetic analysis, donors in an Asian-associated ancestry cluster had fewer N-insertions in productive TCRs than the approximately 700-donor mean. In vitro tests confirmed that a few of the cytomegalovirus-associated TCR beta chains recognize cytomegalovirus antigens. The study gave a list of 150 to 200 TCR beta chains associated with cytomegalovirus. Broadly in line with IMGT annotations, most TCR beta V segments showed up in productive rearrangements about 90% or about 30% of the time in an earlier analysis of 450 to 600 of the donors. Linkage disequilibrium might explain the correlated functional status among segregating V segments, but an unknown experimental factor could not be excluded. Because HLA typing was unavailable for some donors at each locus, only the typed subset was used in association tests. The classifier was reported to diagnose cytomegalovirus status with high specificity and sensitivity in both the original and validation cohorts. According to the authors, the approach could potentially be generalized to other disease states and immunological phenotypes. A later analysis found that TCR association rates varied across HLA loci, with DRB1 alleles showing the most associated TCRs and HLA-C alleles the fewest. In a later analysis, several top co-occurrence clusters were reported to appear linked to parvovirus B19, influenza, CMV and Epstein-Barr virus. Some IMGT-functional V segments, including TRBV6-2 and TRBV6-3, could not be distinguished by the 87-base-pair reads and were therefore excluded. Specific HLA alleles were associated with roughly 17,000 TCR beta sequences at a false discovery rate of 0.05 in a later analysis. Compared with equally common non-associated chains, HLA-associated TCR beta chains in a later analysis were more clonally expanded and had lower generation probabilities. A later genetic analysis associated a missense DCLRE1C variant with V-gene and J-gene trimming of TCR beta chains, and an independent cohort replicated the association.

Receptors were amplified or captured by the immunoSEQ multiplex PCR assay. For the multiplex PCR, a mixture combining 60 forward primers for TCR Vbeta segments and 13 reverse primers for TCR Jbeta segments was used. Amplification of the CDR3 region of rearranged TCR beta genes was performed with a multiplex PCR assay on genomic DNA. The amplified TCR beta libraries were sequenced on the Illumina HiSeq System as 87-base-pair reads. From the authors' description of their analysis: A later analysis tallied 75 million to 85 million unique TCR beta chains across the approximately 670 repertoires, and approximately 12 million of those chains were shared by two or more donors. To remove PCR and sequencing errors, raw reads were error-corrected and collapsed into unique sequences using a nearest-neighbor algorithm that merged closely related sequences. To assign V, D and J gene segments, CDR3 sequences were aligned to IMGT reference sequences. Each retained sequence needed at least a six-nucleotide match to both a V gene segment and a J gene segment. Rearrangements were classified as productive when the CDR3 lacked stop codons and remained in frame with V and J, and all other rearrangements were classified as non-productive. CDR3 was defined by IMGT convention, running from the second conserved V-encoded cysteine to the conserved J-encoded phenylalanine. The earlier analysis of approximately 590 of the donors excluded any sequence lacking an unambiguous match to a single V gene segment. In an earlier analysis of some 590 of the donors, a V segment was called functional when productive rearrangements were above 56.7%, and segregating when the standard deviation between donors exceeded 5%. A statistical classification framework was built for diagnosing cytomegalovirus status from the catalog of TCR beta chain sequences. V and J gene assignment, in a later analysis, came from comparing TCR nucleotide sequences with IMGT/GENE-DB human TR gene sequences. In a later analysis, CDR3 sequences and most-parsimonious VDJ recombination scenarios were assigned using the TCRdist pipeline. In a later analysis, each TCR beta chain was defined by its CDR3 amino acid sequence together with its V-gene family, and reads lacking a unique V-gene family were excluded. To address suspected cross-contamination and a sequencing artifact, a later analysis removed 550 to 750 highly shared, low-generation-probability nucleotide sequences. For each public chain, a later analysis derived a clonal expansion index from normalized ranks of inferred template counts within each repertoire. In a later analysis, generation probabilities were computed using a VDJ recombination model fitted to out-of-frame rearrangements, and the results were checked against IGoR. In a later analysis, hypergeometric tests were used to score TCR-TCR, TCR-HLA and TCR-CMV co-occurrence, with a repertoire-size bias correction applied to TCR pairs. In a later analysis, false discovery rates were estimated by permuting HLA or CMV assignments 20 times. In a later analysis, co-occurring TCRs were grouped using DBSCAN, with TCRdist sequence similarity added in when clustering inside HLA-allele-positive subsets. Repertoires with fewer than 30,000 or more than 120,000 public chains, plus five repertoires with anomalous nucleotide sharing, were excluded from co-occurrence clustering. What TCRdb holds here is the immuneACCESS table cut down to in-frame rearrangements. Part of the clones is not present; checked against another copy, under half of the missing clones reflect an unresolved V gene, and the others are unexplained. Clonal size and the V and J genes are those of that table, whereas D and trimming came from the DNA. In this sample the table shows 200,000 to 250,000 clones, more than 60% of which occur a single time. Clones ranked in the top ten supply 1.5% to 2% of the sample.

This clone was counted between two and nine times. Its antigen is currently not known. Base qualities were left out, and no much larger clone turns up one base away. CDR1 LGHNA and CDR2 YNFKEQ are derived from the germline V gene. The CDR3 spans 16 residues, from the cysteine through the phenylalanine. The sequence is cut down to CDR3 DNA, 48 bases in frame from base 1. V ends up 4 bases short and J 5 bases short, with an unmatched junction base count of 10. The origin of this receptor is a woman in her twenties or thirties in good health and CMV-seronegative. Sequencing used PBMCs. The V gene is TRBV4-2 and the J gene is TRBJ2-7; TRBD2 lines up with 11 middle nucleotides. The CDR3 sequence is CASSPEFSGGAHEQYF. DNA sequence: TGTGCCAGCAGCCCAGAATTTAGCGGGGGGGCCCACGAGCAGTACTTC.